One and the same sample provided the 14 T cell receptor beta chains below, sequenced in a study of T cells in Graves' hyperthyroidism and ophthalmopathy. Regions amplified from RNA transcripts were the TCR beta CDR3 regions. Primed by the HTBI set, a first-round RT-PCR was run on the TCR CDR3. TCRdb passed the multiplex PCR reads through MiXCR, listing each CDR3 protein once. The sample holds about 180,000 distinct CDR3 sequences, 15% to 20% seen once. Sequencing used blood. These receptor sequences come from a woman aged 45-59 years with Graves' hyperthyroidism.

In this sample, this clonotype turned up many times. The V call is TRBV20-1, the J call TRBJ1-2; D not certain. Germline V CDR1 and CDR2: DFQATT, SNEGSKA (reference sequence). This CDR3 has 13 residues. V was shortened by 5 bases and J by 0 bases, with 10 bases between the two germline ends. As DNA, the CDR3 is TGCAGTGCTCCCCGCAGAGCTAACTATGGCTACACCTTC. Translated, it gives CSAPRRANYGYTF.

This clonotype showed up just once. The chain uses TRBV20-1 and TRBJ1-1; D unclear. The germline V gene has CDR1 DFQATT and CDR2 SNEGSKA (reference sequence). This CDR3 comprises 11 residues. V dropped 5 bases and J dropped 0 bases, with 4 bases sitting between them. The CDR3 sequence: CSAQMNTEAFF. The CDR3 DNA sequence: TGCAGTGCTCAAATGAACACTGAAGCTTTCTTT.

This clonotype appeared many times. The gene calls are TRBV19 and TRBJ1-1, with D possibly matching TRBD1 (5 bases). Germline assignment: CDR1 LNHDA and CDR2 SQIVND (reference sequence). The CDR3 is made up of 14 amino acids. Trimming shortened V by 6 bases and J by 0 bases, and 11 bases separated the two germline ends. Here the CDR3 reads CASRWRGVNTEAFF. For the CDR3, the DNA is TGTGCCAGTAGATGGAGGGGTGTGAACACTGAAGCTTTCTTT.

The sample holds many counts of this clonotype. This sequence joins TRBV18 and TRBJ2-7; D not certain. The CDR3 runs 14 residues. CDR1 and CDR2 from the germline V gene are KGHSH and LQKENI. V gave up 2 bases and J gave up 2 bases, with 10 bases separating them. In DNA form, the CDR3 reads TGTGCCAGCTCACCAGGAGTGGGCCCCTACGAGCAGTACTTC. Translating gives CASSPGVGPYEQYF.

This clonotype was recorded at least ten times. This chain joins TRBV7-8 and TRBJ2-3; 7 bases fit TRBD1. This CDR3 is built from 15 residues. V lost 3 bases to trimming and J lost 2 bases; unmatched junction nucleotides: 5. Germline-derived CDR1 and CDR2 are SGHVS and FQNEAQ. As DNA, the CDR3 is TGTGCCAGCAGCTTTGCGACAGGGTACACAGATACGCAGTATTTT. Residues: CASSFATGYTDTQYF.

The V call is TRBV14, the J call TRBJ1-2; 7 bases match TRBD1. Germline V lookup: CDR1 SGHDN, CDR2 FVKESK. The CDR3 consists of 13 residues. With 5 bases clipped from V and 2 bases from J, the junction kept 2 bases outside the gene matches. CDR3 sequence (DNA): TGTGCCAGCAGCAAGGACAGGAACTATGGCTACACCTTC. It codes for CASSKDRNYGYTF. Filled out from reference TRBV14 and TRBJ1-2, the complete variable domain reads EAGVTQFPSHSVIEKGQTVTLRCDPISGHDNLYWYRRVMGKEIKFLLHFVKESKQDESGMPNNRFLAERTGGTYSTLKVQPAELEDSGVYFCASSKDRNYGYTFGSGTRLTVV.

This sequence joins TRBV4-1 and TRBJ1-2, with D unclear. Trimming left V 1 base short and J 6 bases short, with 18 bases between. CDR1 and CDR2 (germline): MGHRA, YSYEKL. This CDR3 is 16 amino acids long. The DNA for the CDR3 is TGCGCCAGCAGCCAAGGAGCTCGAGGTGGTAGGGATGGCTACACCTTC. This codes for CASSQGARGGRDGYTF.

At least ten counts were recorded for this clonotype. The chain is built from TRBV3-1 and TRBJ2-3, with TRBD2 identical over 15 bases. The CDR3 consists of 19 residues. Trimming cost V 1 base and J 3 bases; bases outside gene matches: 8. In germline, CDR1 is LGHDT, CDR2 YNNKEL (reference sequence). The CDR3 nucleotides are TGTGCCAGCAGCCAAGGACCCGGGACTAGCGGGGGGTCTACAGATACGCAGTATTTT. Its translation is CASSQGPGTSGGSTDTQYF.

This clonotype was detected many times. CDR3 loop: CATSRVVGGRPGELFF. CDR3 nucleotides: TGTGCCACCAGCAGAGTAGTAGGGGGGCGTCCCGGGGAGCTGTTTTTT. The rearrangement uses TRBV15 and TRBJ2-2, with D perhaps given as TRBD1 or TRBD2 (6 bases each). V gave up 1 base and J gave up 6 bases, with 15 bases separating them. Germline V lookup: CDR1 LNHNV, CDR2 YYDKDF (reference sequence). The CDR3 extends over 16 amino acids.

Many counts were recorded for this clonotype. The chain combines TRBV11-1 with TRBJ2-1, with a weak D call TRBD1 (6 bases). This CDR3 has 13 amino acids. The germline V gene encodes CDR1 SGHAT and CDR2 FQDESV (reference sequence). Trimming cost V 5 bases and J 9 bases, with 14 bases left between them. The CDR3 here is CASSPGDTREQFF. CDR3 nucleotides: TGTGCCAGCAGCCCCGGGGACACCCGTGAGCAGTTCTTC.

This clonotype was observed many times. The gene calls are TRBV19 and TRBJ1-1, with D maybe TRBD1 (5 bases). The CDR3 is 13 amino acids. Deletions cut 5 bases from V and 6 bases from J, with 13 bases between. The germline V gene has CDR1 LNHDA and CDR2 SQIVND (reference sequence). The CDR3 region has the DNA TGTGCCAGTAGTGAGGCGGGGACCCCTGAAGCTTTCTTT. Its protein product is CASSEAGTPEAFF.

This clonotype was picked up many times. The rearrangement links TRBV20-1 to TRBJ2-1; the match to TRBD2 covers 11 bases. Germline CDR1 is DFQATT and CDR2 is SNEGSKA (reference sequence). V was clipped by 0 bases and J by 4 bases; unmatched bases: 2. This CDR3 region has 15 residues. The CDR3 DNA reads as TGCAGTGCTAGAGAGTTAGCGGGGGGGTACAATGAGCAGTTCTTC. This codes for CSARELAGGYNEQFF.

The chain combines TRBV5-1 with TRBJ1-2; 7 bases map to TRBD1. Germline V gives CDR1 SGHRS, CDR2 YFSETQ. CDR3 size: 13 residues. After removal of 4 bases from V and 7 bases from J, the junction contained 7 bases not matched to a gene. CDR3 bases: TGCGCCAGCAGCCTTACAGGGGAGAGTGGCTACACCTTC. Protein product: CASSLTGESGYTF.

This chain joins TRBV7-9 and TRBJ2-2; 10 bases are shared with TRBD2. V lost 6 bases, J lost 6 bases, and 7 bases stayed unmatched. This CDR3 contains 15 residues. Germline lookup yields CDR1 SEHNR and CDR2 FQNEAQ (reference sequence). The CDR3 loop is CASSSSGGASGELFF. In nucleotides, the CDR3 is TGTGCCAGCAGTTCGAGCGGGGGGGCCTCCGGGGAGCTGTTTTTT.